The sequence of this T cell receptor beta chain was determined in a study of response to subunit inactivated influenza vaccine. Study findings and constraints: After each seasonal influenza vaccination, few new T cells are recruited, the authors suggested.

From the RT-PCR reads, TCRdb called clonotypes with MiXCR, one entry per CDR3 protein. This sample carries hundreds of thousands of distinct CDR3 sequences, approximately 21% of them seen once, and the ten largest clones take 10%. Comments on this clonotype: What it recognizes is unknown.

This clonotype was sampled from a man between 45 and 75 years old who received an inactivated influenza vaccine. Sequenced material: PBMCs from blood, taken approximately 22 months after vaccination.

The CDR3 DNA follows: TGTGCCACCAGCAGAGAAGTGTGGGGGACAGCCTACGAGCAGTACTTC. This translates into CATSREVWGTAYEQYF. The genes are TRBV15 and TRBJ2-7; TRBD1 matches 7 bases. V trimming: 0 bases; J trimming: 2 bases; junction bases outside the gene matches: 7. The CDR3 has 16 residues. Germline CDR1 and CDR2: LNHNV and YYDKDF (reference sequence).